These 25 T cell receptor beta chains were all obtained from the same sample, sequenced in a study of early T cells in non-severe SARS-CoV-2 infection. TCRdb passed the 5' RACE reads through MiXCR, listing each CDR3 protein once. The data contain some 87,000 distinct CDR3 sequences, 12% of them singletons. Input material: whole blood. The receptors were gathered from an adult who was a healthcare worker with PCR-confirmed SARS-CoV-2 infection or an uninfected control (not recorded which).

This clonotype was seen only a few times. V gene TRBV29-1 combines with J gene TRBJ1-1, with D unclear. In germline, CDR1 is SQVTM, CDR2 ANQGSEA. The CDR3 sequence is 12 residues long. The V end was cut by 4 bases, the J end by 2 bases, with 8 bases between. The CDR3 region has the DNA TGCAGCGTTGTTTGGGCCAACACTGAAGCTTTCTTT. Protein sequence: CSVVWANTEAFF.

The chain links TRBV29-1 to TRBJ2-1, with TRBD1 matching over 8 bases. CDR1 is SQVTM and CDR2 is ANQGSEA in the germline V gene. CDR3 length equals 13 residues. The V and J ends lost 7 bases and 9 bases, in that order; junction bases with no gene match: 11. This chain's CDR3 is CSARTGSMGEQFF. CDR3 DNA sequence: TGCAGCGCCCGGACAGGGTCAATGGGTGAGCAGTTCTTC.

This clonotype was seen more than once but under ten times. The chain carries TRBV7-3 and TRBJ2-1; 7 positions match TRBD2. The J segment lost 7 bases and the V segment lost 5 bases, leaving 17 bases of the junction unmatched. Per the germline V gene, CDR1 is SGHTA and CDR2 is FQGTGA. This CDR3 has 17 amino acids. The CDR3 is CASSLRGAGAGVNEQFF. CDR3 coding DNA: TGTGCCAGCAGCCTGAGAGGGGCTGGTGCGGGAGTGAATGAGCAGTTCTTC. Variable domain in full (rest from reference TRBV7-3 and TRBJ2-1): GAGVSQTPSNKVTEKGKYVELRCDPISGHTALYWYRQSLGQGPEFLIYFQGTGAADDSGLPNDRFFAVRPEGSVSTLKIQRTERGDSAVYLCASSLRGAGAGVNEQFFGPGTRLTVL.

This clonotype occurred many times. V is TRBV13 and J is TRBJ2-5; D uncertain. Deletions cut 0 bases from V and 0 bases from J, with 8 bases between. CDR3 size: 15 residues. CDR1 and CDR2 (germline): PRHDT, FYEKMQ (reference sequence). The CDR3 bases are TGTGCCAGCAGCTTAGGCCGGGCCTACCAAGAGACCCAGTACTTC. This codes for CASSLGRAYQETQYF.

V and J are TRBV30 and TRBJ1-4; tentative D call: TRBD1 (6 bases). Germline CDR1 reads GTSNPN; CDR2 reads SVGIG (reference sequence). V was clipped by 3 bases and J by 12 bases, with 26 bases between them. The length of the CDR3 is 16 residues. CDR3 loop: CAWRPVTGTWGNELFF. DNA for the CDR3: TGTGCCTGGAGACCCGTAACCGGGACATGGGGCAATGAACTGTTTTTT. The entire variable domain, with the rest obtained from reference TRBV30 and TRBJ1-4, is as follows: SQTIHQWPATLVQPVGSPLSLECTVEGTSNPNLYWYRQAAGRGLQLLFYSVGIGQISSEVPQNLSASRPQDRQFILSSKKLLLSDSGFYLCAWRPVTGTWGNELFFGSGTQLSVL.

This clonotype was observed many times. The chain recombines TRBV3-1 with TRBJ2-2, with D possibly TRBD1 on 6 matching bases. The CDR3 runs to 16 residues. Trimming removed 5 bases at V and 0 bases at J, with 13 bases between. Per germline, CDR1 LGHDT and CDR2 YNNKEL (reference sequence). The CDR3 sequence: CASSAYRVPNTGELFF. CDR3 DNA sequence: TGTGCCAGCAGCGCCTACAGGGTCCCGAACACCGGGGAGCTGTTTTTT.

This clonotype was counted only a few times. The chain carries TRBV5-4 and TRBJ1-2; TRBD1 matches at 7 bases. V trimming: 0 bases; J trimming: 4 bases; junction bases outside the gene matches: 0. Per germline, CDR1 SGHNT and CDR2 YYREEE (reference sequence). The CDR3 consists of 13 residues. The CDR3 DNA follows: TGTGCCAGCAGCTTGGGGACAGGCTATGGCTACACCTTC. This encodes CASSLGTGYGYTF.

This clonotype was seen at least ten times. The V gene is TRBV12-3 or TRBV12-4, the J gene TRBJ1-5; D gene uncertain. CDR3 size: 16 residues. Trimming cost V 1 base and J 0 bases, with 10 bases left between them. The DNA of the CDR3 is TGTGCCAGCAGTTTAGACCTATGGGGTAGCAATCAGCCCCAGCATTTT. This translates into CASSLDLWGSNQPQHF.

This clonotype has at least ten counts. CDR3 DNA: TGTGCCAGCAGTCTCCCCAGGGCCGGGAACATTCAGTACTTC. It encodes CASSLPRAGNIQYF. The genes are TRBV28 and TRBJ2-4; possibly TRBD1 for D (5 bases). Germline assignment: CDR1 MDHEN and CDR2 SYDVKM. The length of the CDR3 is 14 residues. Trimming took 5 bases from V and 7 from J, leaving 15 bases between them.

This clonotype was counted between two and nine times. The rearrangement joins TRBV18 to TRBJ2-3, with D possibly matching TRBD2 (7 bases). Trimming pared 2 bases from V and 5 bases from J, leaving 11 bases between. CDR3 size: 14 residues. Germline CDR1 reads KGHSH; CDR2 reads LQKENI. The CDR3 DNA is TGTGCCAGCTCACCAGCGGGGGCCGGAGATACGCAGTATTTT. Protein: CASSPAGAGDTQYF.

This clonotype was counted many times. The chain is built from TRBV12-3 or TRBV12-4 and TRBJ2-3, with 7 bases identical to TRBD2. The CDR3 sequence is 12 residues long. V lost 6 bases, J lost 6 bases, and 3 bases stayed unmatched. The CDR3 DNA sequence: TGTGCCAGCAGACGTAGCGGGGATACGCAGTATTTT. Its protein is CASRRSGDTQYF.

This clonotype turned up a few times. The rearrangement uses TRBV25-1 and TRBJ2-7; TRBD1 matches at 11 bases. J lost 5 bases, V lost 3 bases, and 6 bases had no gene match. This CDR3 is built from 15 residues. CDR1 and CDR2 (germline): MGHDK, SYGVNS. CDR3 DNA sequence: TGTGCCAGCAGTGATACCGGGACAGGGGGTCACGAGCAGTACTTC. It is translated as CASSDTGTGGHEQYF.

This clonotype was counted ten times or more. The chain employs TRBV7-2 and TRBJ2-5, with D possibly called TRBD1 or TRBD2 (7 bases each). Germline V lookup: CDR1 SGHTA, CDR2 FQGNSA. The V and J ends lost 3 bases and 9 bases respectively, with 23 bases between them. CDR3 length: 16 amino acids. The CDR3 coding sequence is TGTGCCAGCAGCTTGGCTGCGGGACAGCAACGGGGGGCCCAGTACTTC. It is translated as CASSLAAGQQRGAQYF.

This clonotype was detected a few times. The CDR3 DNA sequence: TGTGCCAGCAGCGTAGACGACGTTGGAAACACCATATATTTT. Protein sequence: CASSVDDVGNTIYF. This chain links TRBV9 with TRBJ1-3; D gene unclear. V lost 0 bases, J lost 3 bases, and 7 bases lay in between. The germline V gene encodes CDR1 SGDLS and CDR2 YYNGEE. The CDR3 length is 14 residues.

This clonotype was seen a handful of times. At one end the junction does not follow the germline gene, possibly because of a read error. The rearrangement uses TRBV6-5 and TRBJ2-2; no definite D call. CDR1 and CDR2 (germline): MNHEY, SVGAGI. The CDR3 loop spans 14 amino acids. This CDR3 reads CASSYGLNTGELFF. The CDR3 DNA reads as TGCGCCAGCAGTTACGGCCTGAACACCGGGGAGCTGTTTTTT.

This clonotype has only a few counts. The rearrangement uses TRBV6-1 and TRBJ1-1, with D possibly matching TRBD1 (6 bases). The CDR3 is 14 residues long. V lost 5 bases to trimming and J lost 2 bases, with 12 bases between them. Germline CDR1 reads MNHNS; CDR2 reads SASEGT. CDR3 sequence: CASSRKTGNTEAFF. DNA of the CDR3: TGTGCCAGCAGTCGGAAGACAGGTAACACTGAAGCTTTCTTT.

This clonotype has ten or more counts. V usage is TRBV12-3 or TRBV12-4 and J usage is TRBJ2-5; 7 nucleotides align to TRBD1. Germline trimming cut 6 bases from V and 7 bases from J; bases unmatched to any gene: 8. This CDR3 is 13 amino acids long. CDR3 sequence: CASSLTGDGTQYF. The DNA of the CDR3 is TGTGCCAGCAGCCTTACAGGGGACGGGACCCAGTACTTC.

This clonotype occurred many times. CDR3 in amino acids: CASSFAPRDTEQYF. Written as DNA, the CDR3 is TGTGCCAGCAGTTTCGCCCCACGGGACACCGAGCAGTACTTC. The gene calls are TRBV12-3 or TRBV12-4 and TRBJ2-7; TRBD1 is a possible D gene (6 bases). The CDR3 runs to 14 residues. The germline V and J ends were trimmed by 3 bases and 6 bases, with 15 bases remaining between them.

In this sample, this clonotype turned up many times. The J gene is TRBJ1-5, the V gene TRBV7-6, with D hard to call. Germline-derived CDR1 and CDR2 are SGHVS and FNYEAQ. The CDR3 runs to 16 residues. With 4 bases removed from V and 4 bases from J, the gap between germline ends came to 17 bases. CDR3 amino acids: CASSSPGSNSNQPQHF. CDR3 DNA: TGTGCCAGCAGCTCCCCCGGGAGCAATAGTAATCAGCCCCAGCATTTT.

This clonotype has a handful of counts. The chain links TRBV11-2 to TRBJ2-2; D not resolved. With 2 bases removed from V and 1 base from J, the gap between germline ends came to 5 bases. Germline-derived CDR1 and CDR2 are SGHAT and FQNNGV. The CDR3 consists of 14 residues. The CDR3 sequence: CASSLRLNTGELFF. DNA for the CDR3: TGTGCCAGCAGCTTACGTTTGAACACCGGGGAGCTGTTTTTT.

The J gene is TRBJ2-5, the V gene TRBV19; D might be TRBD2 (5 bases). The V and J ends lost 6 bases and 4 bases respectively, with 15 bases between them. The CDR3 has 14 amino acids. Germline V lookup: CDR1 LNHDA, CDR2 SQIVND (reference sequence). The CDR3 DNA follows: TGTGCCAGTAGCATTAGCGTGTCGCCAGAGACCCAGTACTTC. This gives the protein CASSISVSPETQYF.

In this sample, this clonotype turned up many times. V and J are TRBV28 and TRBJ1-3; D perhaps matches TRBD1 (5 bases). Germline V CDR1 and CDR2: MDHEN, SYDVKM. The CDR3 is made up of 16 amino acids. Trimming took off 6 bases at V and 2 bases at J, with 17 bases between the two ends. CDR3 loop: CASRSGTWDPGNTIYF. CDR3 nucleotides: TGTGCCAGCAGGTCCGGGACGTGGGATCCTGGAAACACCATATATTTT.

CDR3: CASSGRVVGKNTEAFF. The CDR3 DNA sequence: TGTGCCAGCAGCGGGAGAGTTGTGGGCAAGAACACTGAAGCTTTCTTT. The rearrangement links TRBV11-2 to TRBJ1-1; no clear D gene. V was cut by 5 bases and J by 1 base, with 17 bases left in between. There are 16 residues in the CDR3. Germline V gene sequence: CDR1 SGHAT, CDR2 FQNNGV.

The V and J genes are TRBV19 and TRBJ2-5; a weak D match, TRBD2 (5 bases). The CDR3 length is 15 residues. CDR1 is LNHDA, CDR2 SQIVND, per germline (reference sequence). V gave up 9 bases and J gave up 5 bases, with 22 bases separating them. CDR3 in amino acids: CASARAARIAETQYF. Here the CDR3 DNA reads TGTGCCAGCGCCCGGGCGGCCCGAATAGCGGAGACCCAGTACTTC.

The chain has TRBV14 and TRBJ2-3; 9 bases align to TRBD2. The V segment lost 2 bases and the J segment 6 bases; nucleotides outside the gene matches: 12. Germline V gene lookup returns CDR1 SGHDN and CDR2 FVKESK. The CDR3 consists of 17 residues. CDR3 amino acids: CASSQSHRTSEKDTQYF. The CDR3 DNA is TGTGCCAGCAGCCAATCTCACCGGACTAGCGAGAAGGATACGCAGTATTTT.